A single sample gave rise to the 19 T cell receptor beta chains below, sequenced in a study of identical twins' blood T cells. One entry per CDR3 protein, called by TCRdb with MiXCR from the 5' RACE reads. The table lists 350,000 to 400,000 distinct CDR3 sequences, about 28% of them singletons. The sequencing sample was made of PBMCs. The receptors come from a woman between 18 and 50 years old in good health.

The CDR3 reads CASSLRGREQFF. The CDR3, as DNA: TGTGCCAGCAGTTTACGGGGACGTGAGCAGTTCTTC. The chain couples TRBV27 to TRBJ2-1; D possibly uses TRBD1 or TRBD2 (5 bases each). The length of the CDR3 is 12 residues. Germline V CDR1 and CDR2: MNHEY, SMNVEV (reference sequence). V lost 2 bases and J lost 9, with 8 bases in between.

V usage is TRBV20-1 and J usage is TRBJ1-1; unclear D gene. Trimming took off 4 bases at V and 4 bases at J, with 10 bases between the two ends. CDR1 is DFQATT, CDR2 SNEGSKA, per germline (reference sequence). This CDR3 spans 12 amino acids. The CDR3 nucleotides read TGCAGTGCTACCCCGGGATTCACTGAAGCTTTCTTT. Translation: CSATPGFTEAFF.

V and J are TRBV4-3 and TRBJ1-2; D call uncertain. The germline gives CDR1 LGHNA, CDR2 YSLEER. This CDR3 has 14 residues. V gave up 0 bases and J gave up 0 bases, with 5 bases separating them. The CDR3 region has the DNA TGCGCCAGCAGCCAAGACAGATCTAACTATGGCTACACCTTC. Encoded protein: CASSQDRSNYGYTF.

This clonotype came up a few times. This sequence joins TRBV6-4 and TRBJ2-2; 8 bases fit TRBD2. Germline lookup yields CDR1 MRHNA and CDR2 SNTAGT. The V segment lost 4 bases and the J segment 1 base; nucleotides outside the gene matches: 2. The length of the CDR3 is 15 residues. DNA for the CDR3: TGTGCCAGCAGTGTTAGCGGGGTGAACACCGGGGAGCTGTTTTTT. This gives the protein CASSVSGVNTGELFF.

This clonotype was seen at least ten times. V is TRBV6-5 and J is TRBJ1-1; D remains unclear. The CDR3 consists of 11 residues. The V end lost 7 bases, the J end lost 2 bases, and 5 bases lay between the germline ends. CDR1 and CDR2 (germline): MNHEY, SVGAGI. In DNA form, the CDR3 reads TGTGCCAGCAATGGAAACACTGAAGCTTTCTTT. Translating it yields CASNGNTEAFF.

In this sample, this clonotype turned up many times. The chain combines TRBV2 with TRBJ1-1; D may be TRBD1 (5 bases). From germline, CDR1 is SNHLY and CDR2 FYNNEI. This CDR3 spans 12 amino acids. V was trimmed by 9 bases and J by 4 bases, leaving 12 bases between them. CDR3 sequence (DNA): TGTGCCAGTCAGGGTCAGGGCACTGAAGCTTTCTTT. As protein: CASQGQGTEAFF.

This clonotype turned up a few times. V usage is TRBV7-9 and J usage is TRBJ2-5; maybe TRBD2 (6 bases). The germline gives CDR1 SEHNR, CDR2 FQNEAQ (reference sequence). This CDR3 is 14 amino acids long. The V end was cut by 1 base, the J end by 5 bases, with 11 bases between. CDR3 sequence: CASSLVERAETQYF. The CDR3 DNA reads as TGTGCCAGCAGCTTAGTCGAGCGGGCGGAGACCCAGTACTTC.

This clonotype has a handful of counts. The chain employs TRBV19 and TRBJ1-2; no reliable D call. The CDR3 is 16 residues long. Per the germline V gene, CDR1 is LNHDA and CDR2 is SQIVND (reference sequence). Trimming removed 5 bases from V and 5 bases from J, with 21 bases in between. CDR3 region: CASSLTILPARYGYTF. CDR3 nucleotides: TGTGCCAGTAGTCTTACTATTCTCCCTGCTCGGTATGGCTACACCTTC.

The chain links TRBV11-3 to TRBJ2-2; D not resolved. V lost 4 bases and J 2 bases, leaving 8 bases between the germline ends. Germline V gene data show CDR1 as SGHNT and CDR2 as YENEEA. The CDR3 covers 14 residues. The CDR3 loop reads CASSYGRNTGELFF. CDR3 nucleotide sequence: TGTGCCAGCAGCTACGGACGTAACACCGGGGAGCTGTTTTTT.

This clonotype came up many times. V usage is TRBV20-1 and J usage is TRBJ2-2, with 9 bases that match TRBD2. The length of the CDR3 is 16 residues. Germline lookup yields CDR1 DFQATT and CDR2 SNEGSKA (reference sequence). Trimming took 1 base from V and 5 from J; bases not matched to a gene: 8. The CDR3 region has the DNA TGCAGTGCTAGAGCGAATAGCGGGAGAGAAACCGGGGAGCTGTTTTTT. The encoded protein is CSARANSGRETGELFF.

Only a few counts were recorded for this clonotype. This sequence joins TRBV20-1 and TRBJ1-5; TRBD1 agrees at 8 bases. Germline trimming cut 0 bases from V and 5 bases from J; bases unmatched to any gene: 15. Germline assignment: CDR1 DFQATT and CDR2 SNEGSKA (reference sequence). The CDR3 length is 18 residues. The CDR3 protein is CSARENPRTGKGDQPQHF. The CDR3 bases are TGCAGTGCTAGAGAAAACCCCAGGACAGGGAAGGGGGATCAGCCCCAGCATTTT.

CDR3 sequence reads: CASNHRGLVEAFF. The CDR3 region has the DNA TGTGCCAGTAACCACAGGGGGCTCGTTGAAGCTTTCTTT. The chain has TRBV19 and TRBJ1-1; TRBD1 matches at 9 bases. Germline CDR1 and CDR2: LNHDA and SQIVND (reference sequence). CDR3 length equals 13 residues. V trimming: 7 bases; J trimming: 7 bases; junction bases outside the gene matches: 7.

This rearrangement joins TRBV5-1 to TRBJ1-5; D unclear. Trimming pared 0 bases from V and 5 bases from J, leaving 12 bases between. The CDR3 has 15 residues. Looked up from germline, CDR1 is SGHRS and CDR2 is YFSETQ. The CDR3 sequence: CASSLVAGPDQPQHF. DNA of the CDR3: TGCGCCAGCAGCTTGGTAGCGGGCCCTGATCAGCCCCAGCATTTT.

The table lists this clonotype with a few counts. CDR3 sequence (DNA): TGTGCCAGCAGACCGGGGGGGGGCTCGGGCTATGGCTACACCTTC. This translates into CASRPGGGSGYGYTF. The chain recombines TRBV11-2 with TRBJ1-2, with a weak D call TRBD1 (6 bases). Germline CDR1 SGHAT, CDR2 FQNNGV. The length of the CDR3 is 15 residues. The V gene lost 6 bases and the J gene lost 4 bases, with 18 bases spanning the gap.

This clonotype was seen repeatedly, ten times or more. This rearrangement joins TRBV6-5 to TRBJ1-1; D is undetermined. V was cut by 2 bases and J by 5 bases, with 12 bases left in between. This CDR3 spans 14 amino acids. Germline V gene data show CDR1 as MNHEY and CDR2 as SVGAGI. CDR3 bases: TGTGCCAGCAGTTACAAACAGCTGGGGACTGAAGCTTTCTTT. Residues: CASSYKQLGTEAFF.

Only a few counts were recorded for this clonotype. The chain uses TRBV29-1 and TRBJ2-3; maybe TRBD2 (6 bases). CDR1 SQVTM and CDR2 ANQGSEA come from the germline V gene. V lost 7 bases, J lost 4 bases, and 18 bases lay in between. The CDR3 runs to 14 residues. CDR3 coding DNA: TGCAGCGGAACGGGCGGGATAAGGGCAGATACGCAGTATTTT. Residues: CSGTGGIRADTQYF.

This clonotype was observed at least ten times. The V gene is TRBV12-3 or TRBV12-4, the J gene TRBJ1-1; D ambiguous. CDR3 length: 14 residues. Trimming pared 2 bases from V and 2 bases from J, leaving 9 bases between. CDR3 loop: CASSLIGQNTEAFF. The CDR3 bases are TGTGCCAGCAGTTTAATAGGGCAAAACACTGAAGCTTTCTTT.

A single count supports this clonotype. This CDR3 reads CSARFSGSNQPQHF. The CDR3 DNA sequence: TGCAGTGCTAGGTTTTCGGGAAGCAATCAGCCCCAGCATTTT. The chain recombines TRBV20-1 with TRBJ1-5; no firm D call. V was clipped by 3 bases and J by 1 base, with 10 bases between them. From germline, CDR1 is DFQATT and CDR2 SNEGSKA (reference sequence). There are 14 residues in the CDR3.

This rearrangement joins TRBV15 to TRBJ1-1; no definite D call. Germline-derived CDR1 and CDR2 are LNHNV and YYDKDF (reference sequence). CDR3 size: 13 residues. V was trimmed by 11 bases and J by 4 bases, leaving 17 bases between them. CDR3 nucleotide sequence: TGTGCCTCCGAAGGGTTCCCGGGCACTGAAGCTTTCTTT. It translates to CASEGFPGTEAFF.